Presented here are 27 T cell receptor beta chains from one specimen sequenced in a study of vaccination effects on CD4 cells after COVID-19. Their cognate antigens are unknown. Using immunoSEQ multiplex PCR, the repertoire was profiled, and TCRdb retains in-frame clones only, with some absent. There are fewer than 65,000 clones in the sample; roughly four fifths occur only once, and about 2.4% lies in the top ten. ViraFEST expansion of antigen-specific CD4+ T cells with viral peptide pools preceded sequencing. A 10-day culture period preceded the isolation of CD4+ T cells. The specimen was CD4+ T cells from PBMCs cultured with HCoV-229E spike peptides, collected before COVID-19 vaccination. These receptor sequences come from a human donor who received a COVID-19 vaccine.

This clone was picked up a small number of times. CDR3 sequence (DNA): TGTGCCAGCAGCGTCCGGGGGGCCGCGAACACTGAAGCTTTCTTT. Translated, it gives CASSVRGAANTEAFF. The chain joins TRBV9 to TRBJ1-1, with D possibly TRBD1 on 6 matching bases. Trimming stripped 2 bases from V and 1 base from J, with 12 bases between. The CDR3 loop spans 15 amino acids. Germline assignment: CDR1 SGDLS and CDR2 YYNGEE.

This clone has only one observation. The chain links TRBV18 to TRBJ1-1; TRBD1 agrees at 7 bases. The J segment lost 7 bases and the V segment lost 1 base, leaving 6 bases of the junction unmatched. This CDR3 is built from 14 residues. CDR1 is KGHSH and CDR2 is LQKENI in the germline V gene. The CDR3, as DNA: TGTGCCAGCTCACCACTCACAGGGGTTAGTGAAGCTTTCTTT. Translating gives CASSPLTGVSEAFF. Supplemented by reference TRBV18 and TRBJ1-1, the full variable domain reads NAGVMQNPRHLVRRRGQEARLRCSPMKGHSHVYWYRQLPEEGLKFMVYLQKENIIDESGMPKERFSAEFPKEGPSILRIQQVVRGDSAAYFCASSPLTGVSEAFFGQGTRLTVV.

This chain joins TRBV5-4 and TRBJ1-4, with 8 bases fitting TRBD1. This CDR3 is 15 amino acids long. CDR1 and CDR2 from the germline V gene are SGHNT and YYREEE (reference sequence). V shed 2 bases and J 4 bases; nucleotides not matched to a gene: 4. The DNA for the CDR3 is TGTGCCAGCAGCTTTTCGACAGGGGTTAATGAAAAACTGTTTTTT. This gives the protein CASSFSTGVNEKLFF.

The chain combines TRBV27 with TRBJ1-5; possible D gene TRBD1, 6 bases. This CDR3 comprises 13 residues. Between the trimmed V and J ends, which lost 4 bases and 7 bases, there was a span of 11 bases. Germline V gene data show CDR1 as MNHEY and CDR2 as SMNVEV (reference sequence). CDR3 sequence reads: CASSSFTGQPQHF. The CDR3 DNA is TGTGCCAGCAGTTCATTTACAGGGCAGCCCCAGCATTTT.

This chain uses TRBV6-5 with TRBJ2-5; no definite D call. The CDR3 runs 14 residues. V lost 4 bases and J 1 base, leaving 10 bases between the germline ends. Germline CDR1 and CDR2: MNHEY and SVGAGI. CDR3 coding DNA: TGTGCCAGCAGTTTCGCTTGGGGCCAAGAGACCCAGTACTTC. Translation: CASSFAWGQETQYF.

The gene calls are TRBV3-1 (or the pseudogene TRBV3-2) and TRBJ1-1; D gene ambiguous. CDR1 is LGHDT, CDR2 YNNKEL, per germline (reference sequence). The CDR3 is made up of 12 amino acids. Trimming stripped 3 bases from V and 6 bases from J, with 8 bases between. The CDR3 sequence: CASSQGISEAFF. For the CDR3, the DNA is TGTGCCAGCAGCCAGGGTATCTCTGAAGCTTTCTTT.

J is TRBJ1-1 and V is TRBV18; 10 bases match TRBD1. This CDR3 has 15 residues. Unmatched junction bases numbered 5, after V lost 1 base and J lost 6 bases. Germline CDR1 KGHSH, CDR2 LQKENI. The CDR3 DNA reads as TGTGCCAGCTCACCACAGGGACAGGGGTCCGCTGAAGCTTTCTTT. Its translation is CASSPQGQGSAEAFF.

The CDR3 is CASSGTGDEQYV. The CDR3 nucleotides read TGTGCCAGCAGTGGGACAGGGGACGAGCAGTACGTC. The rearrangement links TRBV28 to TRBJ2-7; 10 bases line up with TRBD1. Per the germline V gene, CDR1 is MDHEN and CDR2 is SYDVKM. This CDR3 is 12 amino acids long. Trimming at V came to 5 bases and at J to 5 bases, leaving 0 bases not matched to a gene.

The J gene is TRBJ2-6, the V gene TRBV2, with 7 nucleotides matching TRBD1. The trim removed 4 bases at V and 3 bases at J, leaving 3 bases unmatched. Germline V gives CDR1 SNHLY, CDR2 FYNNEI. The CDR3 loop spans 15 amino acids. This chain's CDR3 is CASSGQGIGANVLTF. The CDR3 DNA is TGTGCCAGCAGTGGACAGGGAATTGGGGCCAACGTCCTGACTTTC.

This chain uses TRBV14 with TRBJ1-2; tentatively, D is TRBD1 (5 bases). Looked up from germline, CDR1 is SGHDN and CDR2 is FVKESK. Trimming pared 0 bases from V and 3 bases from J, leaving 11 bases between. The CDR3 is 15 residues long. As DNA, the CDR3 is TGTGCCAGCAGCCAAGAGTGGGGCTCGTACTATGGCTACACCTTC. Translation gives CASSQEWGSYYGYTF. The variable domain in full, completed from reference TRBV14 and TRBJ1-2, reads EAGVTQFPSHSVIEKGQTVTLRCDPISGHDNLYWYRRVMGKEIKFLLHFVKESKQDESGMPNNRFLAERTGGTYSTLKVQPAELEDSGVYFCASSQEWGSYYGYTFGSGTRLTVV.

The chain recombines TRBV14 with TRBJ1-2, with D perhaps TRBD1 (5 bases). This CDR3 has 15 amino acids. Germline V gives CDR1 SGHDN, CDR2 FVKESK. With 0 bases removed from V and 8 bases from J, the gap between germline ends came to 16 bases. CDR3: CASSQDGTRRPGYTF. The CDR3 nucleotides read TGTGCCAGCAGCCAAGATGGGACTCGGAGGCCCGGCTACACCTTC.

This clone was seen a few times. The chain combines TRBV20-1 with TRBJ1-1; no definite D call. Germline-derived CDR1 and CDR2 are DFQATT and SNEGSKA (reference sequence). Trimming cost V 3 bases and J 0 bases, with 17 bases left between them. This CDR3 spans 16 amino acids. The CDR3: CSASPYVEGMNTEAFF. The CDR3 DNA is TGCAGTGCTAGTCCCTATGTGGAGGGTATGAACACTGAAGCTTTCTTT.

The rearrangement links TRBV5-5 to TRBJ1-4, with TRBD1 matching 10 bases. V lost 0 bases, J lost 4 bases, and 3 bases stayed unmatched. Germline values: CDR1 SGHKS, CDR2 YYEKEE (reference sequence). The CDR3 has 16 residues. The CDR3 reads CASSLGTGGDNEKLFF. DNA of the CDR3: TGTGCCAGCAGCTTGGGGACAGGGGGGGATAATGAAAAACTGTTTTTT.

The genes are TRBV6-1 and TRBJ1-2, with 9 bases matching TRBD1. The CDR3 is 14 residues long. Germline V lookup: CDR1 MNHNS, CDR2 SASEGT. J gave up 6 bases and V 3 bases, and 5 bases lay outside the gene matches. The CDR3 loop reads CASSELTGGNGYTF. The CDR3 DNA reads TGTGCCAGCAGTGAGCTAACAGGGGGCAATGGCTACACCTTC.

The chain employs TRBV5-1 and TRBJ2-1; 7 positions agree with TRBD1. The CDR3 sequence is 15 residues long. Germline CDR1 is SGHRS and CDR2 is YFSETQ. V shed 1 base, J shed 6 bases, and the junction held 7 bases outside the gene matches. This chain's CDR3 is CASSLRRSGGNEQFF. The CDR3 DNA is TGCGCCAGCAGCTTGAGAAGGTCAGGGGGCAATGAGCAGTTCTTC. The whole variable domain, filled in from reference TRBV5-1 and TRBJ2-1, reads KAGVTQTPRYLIKTRGQQVTLSCSPISGHRSVSWYQQTPGQGLQFLFEYFSETQRNKGNFPGRFSGRQFSNSRSEMNVSTLELGDSALYLCASSLRRSGGNEQFFGPGTRLTVL.

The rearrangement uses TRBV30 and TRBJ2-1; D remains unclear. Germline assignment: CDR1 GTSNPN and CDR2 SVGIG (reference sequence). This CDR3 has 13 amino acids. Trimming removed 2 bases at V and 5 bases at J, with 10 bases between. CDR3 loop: CAWSITANNEQFF. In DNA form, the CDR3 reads TGTGCCTGGAGTATCACAGCCAACAATGAGCAGTTCTTC.

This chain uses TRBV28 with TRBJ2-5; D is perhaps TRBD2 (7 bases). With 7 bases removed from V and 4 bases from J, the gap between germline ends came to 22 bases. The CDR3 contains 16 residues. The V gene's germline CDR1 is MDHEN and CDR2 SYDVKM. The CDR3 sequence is CASNPGGGGQIETQYF. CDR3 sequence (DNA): TGTGCCAGCAATCCGGGCGGCGGGGGCCAGATAGAGACCCAGTACTTC.

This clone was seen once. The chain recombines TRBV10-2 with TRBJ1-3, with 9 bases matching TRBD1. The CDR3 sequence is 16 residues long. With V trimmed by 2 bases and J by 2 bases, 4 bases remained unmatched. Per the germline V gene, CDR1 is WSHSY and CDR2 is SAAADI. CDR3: CASSERGTGTGNTIYF. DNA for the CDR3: TGCGCCAGCAGTGAGAGGGGGACAGGGACTGGAAACACCATATATTTT.

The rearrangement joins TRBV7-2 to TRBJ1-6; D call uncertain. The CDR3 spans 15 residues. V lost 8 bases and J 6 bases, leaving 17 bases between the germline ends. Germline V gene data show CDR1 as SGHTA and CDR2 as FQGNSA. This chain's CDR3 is CASSFQVGSNSPLHF. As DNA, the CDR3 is TGTGCCAGCTCATTTCAGGTCGGTTCTAATTCACCCCTCCACTTT.

The CDR3 loop reads CASSLTGVGNQPQHF. Written as DNA, the CDR3 is TGCGCCAGCAGCCTAACAGGGGTAGGTAATCAGCCCCAGCATTTT. This rearrangement joins TRBV4-1 to TRBJ1-5, with 7 bases matching TRBD1. The J segment lost 4 bases and the V segment lost 4 bases, leaving 7 bases of the junction unmatched. Germline V gives CDR1 MGHRA, CDR2 YSYEKL. The CDR3 is made up of 15 amino acids.

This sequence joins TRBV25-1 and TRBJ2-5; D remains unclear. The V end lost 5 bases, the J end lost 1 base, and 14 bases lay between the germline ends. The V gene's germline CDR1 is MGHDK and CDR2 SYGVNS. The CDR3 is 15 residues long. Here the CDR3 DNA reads TGTGCCAGCAGTCAACTCGGAAAGATCCAAGAGACCCAGTACTTC. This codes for CASSQLGKIQETQYF.

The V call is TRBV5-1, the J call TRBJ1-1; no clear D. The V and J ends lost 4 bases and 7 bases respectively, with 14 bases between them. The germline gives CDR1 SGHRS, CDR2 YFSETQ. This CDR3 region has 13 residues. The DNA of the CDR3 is TGCGCCAGCAGCCCGGTTGTGAGTCATGAAGCTTTCTTT. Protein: CASSPVVSHEAFF.

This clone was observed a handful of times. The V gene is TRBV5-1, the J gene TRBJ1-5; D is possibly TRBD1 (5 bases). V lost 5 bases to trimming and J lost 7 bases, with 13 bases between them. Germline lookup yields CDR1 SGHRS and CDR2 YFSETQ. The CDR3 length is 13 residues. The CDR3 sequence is CASRFRVVQPQHF. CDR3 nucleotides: TGCGCCAGCAGGTTCAGGGTTGTACAGCCCCAGCATTTT.

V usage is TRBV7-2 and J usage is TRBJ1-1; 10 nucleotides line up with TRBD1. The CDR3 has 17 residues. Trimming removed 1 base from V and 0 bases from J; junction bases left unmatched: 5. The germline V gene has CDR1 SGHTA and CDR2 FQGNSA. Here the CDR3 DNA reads TGTGCCAGCAGCTTAGTCAGACAGGGGGCCATGAACACTGAAGCTTTCTTT. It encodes CASSLVRQGAMNTEAFF. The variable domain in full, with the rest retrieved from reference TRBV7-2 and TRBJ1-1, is GAGVSQSPSNKVTEKGKDVELRCDPISGHTALYWYRQSLGQGLEFLIYFQGNSAPDKSGLPSDRFSAERTGGSVSTLTIQRTQQEDSAVYLCASSLVRQGAMNTEAFFGQGTRLTVV.

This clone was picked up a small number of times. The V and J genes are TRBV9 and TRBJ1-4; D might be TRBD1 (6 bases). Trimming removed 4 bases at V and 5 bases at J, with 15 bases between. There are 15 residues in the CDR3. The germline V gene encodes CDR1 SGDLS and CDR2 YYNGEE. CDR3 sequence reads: CASSLRQDGNEKLFF. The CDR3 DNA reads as TGTGCCAGCAGCCTCCGACAGGACGGGAATGAAAAACTGTTTTTT.

This CDR3 is CASSMGLGAKNIQYF. CDR3 coding DNA: TGTGCCAGTAGTATGGGACTGGGGGCCAAAAACATTCAGTACTTC. J is TRBJ2-4 and V is TRBV19, with D maybe TRBD2 (6 bases). V was cut by 3 bases and J by 1 base, with 10 bases left in between. Germline CDR1 is LNHDA and CDR2 is SQIVND (reference sequence). CDR3 length equals 15 residues.

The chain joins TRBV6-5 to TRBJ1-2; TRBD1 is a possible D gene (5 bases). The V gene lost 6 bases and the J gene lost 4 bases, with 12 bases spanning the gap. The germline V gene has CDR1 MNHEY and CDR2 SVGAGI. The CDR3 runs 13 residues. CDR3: CASSGTGIYGYTF. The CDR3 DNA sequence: TGTGCCAGCAGCGGGACGGGGATCTATGGCTACACCTTC.